The 30 T cell receptor beta chains below were found in one sample sequenced in a study of long-term antiretroviral therapy in people with HIV. Survey-level immunoSEQ v3.0 assays were run. Produced via immunoSEQ multiplex PCR; TCRdb's table is partial and in-frame only. This sample has approximately 25,000 clones, with 76% found just once. Source: unsorted PBMCs, taken 0.5 years after starting antiretroviral therapy. The source is a woman between 35 and 50 years old with HIV.

The chain employs TRBV5-1 and TRBJ2-3, with 10 bases lining up with TRBD2. From germline, CDR1 is SGHRS and CDR2 YFSETQ. V was pared by 0 bases and J by 8 bases, with 15 bases of the junction left unmatched. The CDR3 runs to 18 residues. CDR3 nucleotides: TGCGCCAGCAGCTTGGCAATGCGGACTAGCGGCGGATTGAGTACGCAGTATTTT. Translation gives CASSLAMRTSGGLSTQYF.

This chain links TRBV27 with TRBJ2-1, with TRBD2 matching over 14 bases. J gave up 8 bases and V 4 bases, and 4 bases lay outside the gene matches. Germline CDR1 reads MNHEY; CDR2 reads SMNVEV (reference sequence). The CDR3 contains 15 residues. CDR3 region: CASSSGLAGGHEQFF. The CDR3 DNA follows: TGTGCCAGCAGTTCCGGACTAGCGGGGGGCCATGAGCAGTTCTTC.

V usage is TRBV30 and J usage is TRBJ1-1, with TRBD1 matching over 7 bases. V lost 4 bases to trimming and J lost 4 bases; unmatched junction nucleotides: 6. The CDR3 totals 13 residues. The germline gives CDR1 GTSNPN, CDR2 SVGIG (reference sequence). The CDR3 loop reads CAWTFDRVTEAFF. CDR3 bases: TGTGCCTGGACTTTCGACAGGGTCACTGAAGCTTTCTTT. Based on the CDR3 plus reference TRBV30 and TRBJ1-1, the full variable domain is SQTIHQWPATLVQPVGSPLSLECTVEGTSNPNLYWYRQAAGRGLQLLFYSVGIGQISSEVPQNLSASRPQDRQFILSSKKLLLSDSGFYLCAWTFDRVTEAFFGQGTRLTVV.

The chain recombines TRBV28 with TRBJ1-5; TRBD1 matches at 8 bases. The germline V gene has CDR1 MDHEN and CDR2 SYDVKM. The V gene end was trimmed by 3 bases and the J gene end by 7 bases; junction bases not matched to a gene: 2. The CDR3 covers 13 residues. The CDR3 DNA reads as TGTGCCAGCAGTTTGGACAGGGTCCAGCCCCAGCATTTT. Amino acid sequence: CASSLDRVQPQHF.

V and J are TRBV11-2 and TRBJ1-1; D might be TRBD1 (5 bases). V was pared by 2 bases and J by 1 base, with 14 bases between. This CDR3 region has 16 residues. Germline lookup yields CDR1 SGHAT and CDR2 FQNNGV. CDR3 amino acids: CASSLQGGIGNTEAFF. In DNA form, the CDR3 reads TGTGCCAGCAGCTTACAGGGCGGGATAGGGAACACTGAAGCTTTCTTT.

The V and J genes are TRBV5-1 and TRBJ2-3; unclear D gene. CDR1 is SGHRS and CDR2 is YFSETQ in the germline V gene. CDR3 length equals 14 residues. The V end was cut by 4 bases, the J end by 5 bases, with 14 bases between. The CDR3 coding sequence is TGCGCCAGCAGCCTCGGGTCCCCGAGAGATACGCAGTATTTT. This gives the protein CASSLGSPRDTQYF.

The chain carries TRBV5-6 and TRBJ1-2; tentative D call: TRBD1 (5 bases). There are 15 residues in the CDR3. Trimming pared 2 bases from V and 4 bases from J, leaving 15 bases between. The germline CDR1 and CDR2 sequences are SGHDT and YYEEEE. CDR3 residues: CASSLSGSGFYGYTF. CDR3 in DNA: TGTGCCAGCAGCTTATCAGGGAGTGGTTTCTATGGCTACACCTTC. Looking up the rest from reference TRBV5-6 and TRBJ1-2 gives the full variable domain: DAGVTQSPTHLIKTRGQQVTLRCSPKSGHDTVSWYQQALGQGPQFIFQYYEEEERQRGNFPDRFSGHQFPNYSSELNVNALLLGDSALYLCASSLSGSGFYGYTFGSGTRLTVV.

The chain is built from TRBV7-9 and TRBJ1-2; maybe TRBD1 (5 bases). CDR3 size: 14 residues. Germline CDR1 reads SEHNR; CDR2 reads FQNEAQ (reference sequence). V was cut by 5 bases and J by 0 bases, with 10 bases left in between. DNA of the CDR3: TGTGCCAGCAGCACACAGGAATCTAACTATGGCTACACCTTC. Amino acid sequence: CASSTQESNYGYTF.

The sample holds a few counts of this clone. This chain uses TRBV5-6 with TRBJ2-4, with 8 nucleotides matching TRBD2. The J segment lost 8 bases and the V segment lost 4 bases, leaving 11 bases of the junction unmatched. This CDR3 is built from 15 residues. Germline CDR1 and CDR2: SGHDT and YYEEEE. The CDR3 nucleotides are TGTGCCAGCAGCACCACCGGGGGGGCGTTAGACATTCAGTACTTC. Translated: CASSTTGGALDIQYF.

This chain links TRBV7-2 with TRBJ1-4; D may be TRBD1 (6 bases). This CDR3 spans 14 amino acids. The V and J ends lost 3 bases and 8 bases respectively, with 13 bases between them. Germline V CDR1 and CDR2: SGHTA, FQGNSA. The CDR3 nucleotides read TGTGCCAGCAGCTTCACAGGGAAGGGAGAAAAACTGTTTTTT. Translating it yields CASSFTGKGEKLFF. The entire variable domain, with the rest obtained from reference TRBV7-2 and TRBJ1-4, is as follows: GAGVSQSPSNKVTEKGKDVELRCDPISGHTALYWYRQSLGQGLEFLIYFQGNSAPDKSGLPSDRFSAERTGGSVSTLTIQRTQQEDSAVYLCASSFTGKGEKLFFGSGTQLSVL.

This chain joins TRBV5-4 and TRBJ2-3; TRBD2 matches 8 bases. CDR1 is SGHNT, CDR2 YYREEE, per germline (reference sequence). The CDR3 extends over 16 amino acids. Trimming at V came to 2 bases and at J to 3 bases, leaving 8 bases not matched to a gene. The CDR3 DNA is TGTGCCAGCAGCTTAGGTAACGGGGGGGCAACAGATACGCAGTATTTT. It encodes CASSLGNGGATDTQYF.

The chain uses TRBV11-2 and TRBJ2-3; D remains ambiguous. Trimming took off 4 bases at V and 8 bases at J, with 7 bases between the two ends. The CDR3 loop spans 11 amino acids. Germline CDR1 reads SGHAT; CDR2 reads FQNNGV. The CDR3 reads CASSYSGTQYF. The CDR3 DNA reads as TGTGCCAGCAGCTACAGTGGTACGCAGTATTTT.

The chain recombines TRBV2 with TRBJ2-5, with D perhaps TRBD1 (5 bases). The germline V gene encodes CDR1 SNHLY and CDR2 FYNNEI. This CDR3 spans 13 amino acids. The V gene lost 6 bases and the J gene lost 2 bases, with 10 bases spanning the gap. This CDR3 reads CASRKGPQETQYF. In DNA, the CDR3 is TGTGCCAGCAGAAAGGGGCCACAAGAGACCCAGTACTTC.

This clone was counted a few times. The chain uses TRBV15 and TRBJ1-5; D perhaps matches TRBD1 (5 bases). There are 13 residues in the CDR3. V gave up 0 bases and J gave up 5 bases, with 5 bases separating them. Germline values: CDR1 LNHNV, CDR2 YYDKDF (reference sequence). The CDR3 spells CATSRDRDQPQHF. The CDR3, as DNA: TGTGCCACCAGCAGAGACAGGGATCAGCCCCAGCATTTT. Based on the CDR3 plus reference TRBV15 and TRBJ1-5, the full variable domain is DAMVIQNPRYQVTQFGKPVTLSCSQTLNHNVMYWYQQKSSQAPKLLFHYYDKDFNNEADTPDNFQSRRPNTSFCFLDIRSPGLGDTAMYLCATSRDRDQPQHFGDGTRLSIL.

V gene TRBV30 combines with J gene TRBJ2-7; possible D gene TRBD2, 6 bases. Germline CDR1 is GTSNPN and CDR2 is SVGIG (reference sequence). The CDR3 has 13 residues. Trimming removed 4 bases from V and 7 bases from J, with 17 bases in between. CDR3 in DNA: TGTGCCTGGAACGTTCGGGTCGGAGGGGAGCAGTACTTC. Translated, it gives CAWNVRVGGEQYF.

The V call is TRBV5-1, the J call TRBJ2-3, with D perhaps TRBD1 (5 bases). Germline V gene lookup returns CDR1 SGHRS and CDR2 YFSETQ. This CDR3 comprises 15 residues. V lost 5 bases to trimming and J lost 7 bases, with 20 bases between them. The CDR3 coding sequence is TGCGCCAGCAGGAAAGGCCAGGGTAACGTGAATACGCAGTATTTT. Translating it yields CASRKGQGNVNTQYF.

The rearrangement links TRBV30 to TRBJ1-2, with D perhaps TRBD1 (5 bases). Germline values: CDR1 GTSNPN, CDR2 SVGIG (reference sequence). Trimming took 1 base from V and 8 from J, leaving 14 bases between them. This CDR3 has 13 amino acids. The CDR3 DNA follows: TGTGCCTGGAGTGACCGGGCGGGGGGAGGCTACACCTTC. Its protein product is CAWSDRAGGGYTF. Combining the CDR3 with reference TRBV30 and TRBJ1-2 gives the whole variable domain SQTIHQWPATLVQPVGSPLSLECTVEGTSNPNLYWYRQAAGRGLQLLFYSVGIGQISSEVPQNLSASRPQDRQFILSSKKLLLSDSGFYLCAWSDRAGGGYTFGSGTRLTVV.

The chain has TRBV7-3 and TRBJ2-3; TRBD1 matches 7 bases. Trimming cost V 5 bases and J 4 bases; bases outside gene matches: 9. There are 15 residues in the CDR3. Germline V lookup: CDR1 SGHTA, CDR2 FQGTGA. CDR3 DNA sequence: TGTGCCAGCAGCAGACAGGGAATGGGCGCAGATACGCAGTATTTT. Its protein is CASSRQGMGADTQYF.

This chain links TRBV4-3 with TRBJ2-7; a possible D gene is TRBD1 (5 bases). In germline, CDR1 is LGHNA, CDR2 YSLEER. V lost 0 bases to trimming and J lost 5 bases, with 8 bases between them. The CDR3 is 13 amino acids. The CDR3 region is CASSQDPGNEQYF. The CDR3 DNA reads TGCGCCAGCAGCCAAGATCCAGGGAACGAGCAGTACTTC.

The chain employs TRBV6-1 and TRBJ2-4; 9 positions agree with TRBD1. The V gene end was trimmed by 4 bases and the J gene end by 8 bases; junction bases not matched to a gene: 6. This CDR3 contains 14 residues. Germline values: CDR1 MNHNS, CDR2 SASEGT. CDR3: CASSGDRVRDIQYF. Written as DNA, the CDR3 is TGTGCCAGCAGTGGGGACAGGGTGAGGGACATTCAGTACTTC.

V gene TRBV4-2 combines with J gene TRBJ2-3, with 9 nucleotides matching TRBD2. The CDR3 length is 16 residues. Germline CDR1 LGHNA, CDR2 YNFKEQ. V lost 3 bases, J lost 4 bases, and 8 bases stayed unmatched. CDR3 coding DNA: TGTGCCAGCAGCCAGCTCCTGGCGGGGGGGGCAGATACGCAGTATTTT. Translated: CASSQLLAGGADTQYF.

The J gene is TRBJ1-1, the V gene TRBV6-5; the D gene is possibly TRBD1 (5 bases). The V gene's germline CDR1 is MNHEY and CDR2 SVGAGI. V was trimmed by 2 bases and J by 2 bases, leaving 15 bases between them. This CDR3 has 16 residues. As DNA, the CDR3 is TGTGCCAGCAGTTACGCCCCCGGGACGGTAAACACTGAAGCTTTCTTT. Its translation is CASSYAPGTVNTEAFF.

This clone was recorded only once. The chain links TRBV9 to TRBJ2-3; TRBD2 is a possible D gene (5 bases). Trimming pared 0 bases from V and 6 bases from J, leaving 8 bases between. The CDR3 has 13 residues. The V gene's germline CDR1 is SGDLS and CDR2 YYNGEE. CDR3 sequence reads: CASSVEWRDTQYF. For the CDR3, the DNA is TGTGCCAGCAGCGTAGAATGGAGGGATACGCAGTATTTT.

The DNA for the CDR3 is TGTGCCAGCAGCAAAAAAACAGGGGAAAACGAGCAGTACTTC. Translation: CASSKKTGENEQYF. The chain is built from TRBV6-5 and TRBJ2-7; 7 nucleotides line up with TRBD1. Trimming cost V 6 bases and J 5 bases; bases outside gene matches: 10. CDR1 is MNHEY, CDR2 SVGAGI, per germline. There are 14 residues in the CDR3.

The chain joins TRBV2 to TRBJ1-2; possibly TRBD1 for D (6 bases). Germline values: CDR1 SNHLY, CDR2 FYNNEI. V shed 5 bases and J shed 0 bases, with 22 bases lying between them. The CDR3 has 18 residues. The CDR3 spells CASSPSRGIWGTNYGYTF. In nucleotides, the CDR3 is TGTGCCAGCAGTCCGTCCAGGGGAATCTGGGGCACTAACTATGGCTACACCTTC.

The chain uses TRBV28 and TRBJ1-1; perhaps TRBD1 as D (6 bases). This CDR3 spans 14 amino acids. Trimming removed 6 bases from V and 5 bases from J, with 16 bases in between. Germline V CDR1 and CDR2: MDHEN, SYDVKM. CDR3 residues: CASSEGGYETEAFF. DNA for the CDR3: TGTGCCAGCAGCGAGGGGGGGTACGAAACTGAAGCTTTCTTT.

The J gene is TRBJ2-7, the V gene TRBV28; no clear D gene. V lost 3 bases and J 0 bases, leaving 15 bases between the germline ends. This CDR3 is built from 16 residues. Looked up from germline, CDR1 is MDHEN and CDR2 is SYDVKM. The CDR3 sequence: CASSFDPRDRSYEQYF. CDR3 bases: TGTGCCAGCAGTTTCGACCCACGTGACCGCTCCTACGAGCAGTACTTC.

The CDR3 DNA is TGCGCCAGCAGCCTCCGGTGGCAGCGGGGGGCTTGGGAGACCCAGTACTTC. Translating it yields CASSLRWQRGAWETQYF. V usage is TRBV5-1 and J usage is TRBJ2-5; 9 bases are shared with TRBD2. CDR3 length: 17 residues. The germline V gene has CDR1 SGHRS and CDR2 YFSETQ. V lost 4 bases, J lost 5 bases, and 15 bases stayed unmatched.

The chain has TRBV28 and TRBJ1-1; D not resolved. Trimming removed 3 bases from V and 0 bases from J, with 5 bases in between. The CDR3 sequence is 13 residues long. The germline gives CDR1 MDHEN, CDR2 SYDVKM. This chain's CDR3 is CASSFLMNTEAFF. For the CDR3, the DNA is TGTGCCAGCAGTTTCTTGATGAACACTGAAGCTTTCTTT.

This clone showed up just once. This chain links TRBV14 with TRBJ1-1, with 9 bases fitting TRBD1. Losses at the gene ends were 5 bases for V and 0 bases for J; bases not matched to a gene: 4. Per the germline V gene, CDR1 is SGHDN and CDR2 is FVKESK. The CDR3 length is 15 residues. CDR3 in DNA: TGTGCCAGCAGCAAACAGGGGGCTCTGAACACTGAAGCTTTCTTT. Encoded protein: CASSKQGALNTEAFF.